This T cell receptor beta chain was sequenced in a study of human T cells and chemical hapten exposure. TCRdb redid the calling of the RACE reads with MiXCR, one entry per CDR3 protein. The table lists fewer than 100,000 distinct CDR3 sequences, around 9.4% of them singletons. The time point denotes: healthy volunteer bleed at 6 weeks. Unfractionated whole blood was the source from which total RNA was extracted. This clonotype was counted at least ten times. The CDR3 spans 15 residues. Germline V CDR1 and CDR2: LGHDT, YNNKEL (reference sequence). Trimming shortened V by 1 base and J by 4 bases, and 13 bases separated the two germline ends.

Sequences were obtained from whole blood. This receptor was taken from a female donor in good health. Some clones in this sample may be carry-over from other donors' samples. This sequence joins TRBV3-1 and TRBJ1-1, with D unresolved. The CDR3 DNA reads TGTGCCAGCAGCCAAGTCGGCGGGCGGAGCACTGAAGCTTTCTTT. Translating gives CASSQVGGRSTEAFF.